Listed here are 19 T cell receptor beta chains from one sample, sequenced in a study of blood T cells in healthy people across ages. With a J-beta primer mix and a sample-barcoded 5' primer, a second PCR ran about 6 to 11 cycles. MiXCR, run by TCRdb on the 5' RACE reads, gives a single entry per CDR3 protein. The sample includes around 1.5 million distinct CDR3 sequences, about 35% of them seen just once. Specimen: blood. The receptors derive from a woman younger than 45 in good health.

The CDR3 DNA follows: TGTGCCAGCAGCGAGCCCCCGACTAGATCCGGTTGTGAGCAGTTCTTC. As protein: CASSEPPTRSGCEQFF. This sequence joins TRBV4-2 and TRBJ2-1; D may be TRBD2 (6 bases). This CDR3 has 16 amino acids. The germline V and J ends were trimmed by 5 bases and 9 bases, with 23 bases remaining between them. Germline CDR1 and CDR2: LGHNA and YNFKEQ.

The chain carries TRBV2 and TRBJ2-5; possible D gene TRBD2, 6 bases. With 6 bases removed from V and 4 bases from J, the gap between germline ends came to 18 bases. Germline CDR1 and CDR2: SNHLY and FYNNEI. The CDR3 has 15 amino acids. CDR3 residues: CASRAHPGDGETQYF. The CDR3 nucleotides read TGTGCCAGCAGGGCCCACCCGGGGGACGGAGAGACCCAGTACTTC.

This clonotype was seen a few times. The chain is built from TRBV27 and TRBJ2-7; TRBD1 might be the D (8 bases). V lost 8 bases, J lost 4 bases, and 24 bases lay in between. CDR3 length: 16 amino acids. The germline V gene encodes CDR1 MNHEY and CDR2 SMNVEV (reference sequence). CDR3 amino acids: CASSIGQGGLLYEQYF. CDR3 sequence (DNA): TGTGCCAGCTCGATCGGACAGGGAGGGTTGCTGTACGAGCAGTACTTC.

This clonotype has a handful of counts. The chain combines TRBV24-1 with TRBJ2-5; 7 bases align to TRBD1. Germline CDR1 reads KGHDR; CDR2 reads SFDVKD. V was pared by 0 bases and J by 3 bases, with 0 bases of the junction left unmatched. The CDR3 is 14 amino acids. CDR3 DNA: TGTGCCACCAGTGATTTGGGGACAGAAGAGACCCAGTACTTC. It specifies CATSDLGTEETQYF.

The chain employs TRBV4-1 and TRBJ2-2, with 7 bases aligning to TRBD1. CDR1 is MGHRA and CDR2 is YSYEKL in the germline V gene. J gave up 5 bases and V 2 bases, and 2 bases lay outside the gene matches. This CDR3 contains 14 residues. CDR3 loop: CASSQPRGTGELFF. CDR3 in DNA: TGCGCCAGCAGCCAACCCAGGGGGACCGGGGAGCTGTTTTTT.

The CDR3 reads CASSPETSSYNEQFF. CDR3 in DNA: TGTGCCAGCAGCCCGGAAACTAGCTCCTACAATGAGCAGTTCTTC. The chain links TRBV13 to TRBJ2-1; possibly TRBD2 for D (5 bases). This CDR3 is built from 15 residues. CDR1 is PRHDT and CDR2 is FYEKMQ in the germline V gene (reference sequence). Trimming pared 5 bases from V and 0 bases from J, leaving 11 bases between.

The V gene is TRBV18, the J gene TRBJ2-3; D is unclear. CDR1 and CDR2 from the germline V gene are KGHSH and LQKENI. Trimming removed 4 bases at V and 4 bases at J, with 6 bases between. The CDR3 is 12 residues long. As DNA, the CDR3 is TGTGCCAGCTCACACGGGTCAGATACGCAGTATTTT. Its protein product is CASSHGSDTQYF.

This clonotype was counted a few times. V usage is TRBV9 and J usage is TRBJ1-2, with 9 bases lining up with TRBD1. J gave up 5 bases and V 4 bases, and 9 bases lay outside the gene matches. The CDR3 runs 15 residues. CDR1 and CDR2 from the germline V gene are SGDLS and YYNGEE. The CDR3 DNA reads TGTGCCAGCAGCCGCTCGGGACAGGGTCCTTATGGCTACACCTTC. Its protein is CASSRSGQGPYGYTF.

This chain joins TRBV27 and TRBJ2-1, with D perhaps TRBD1 or TRBD2 (5 bases each). Germline V lookup: CDR1 MNHEY, CDR2 SMNVEV (reference sequence). This CDR3 spans 15 amino acids. Trimming removed 4 bases at V and 4 bases at J, with 14 bases between. For the CDR3, the DNA is TGTGCCAGCAGTTCCCCCTTGGGGGAGTACAATGAGCAGTTCTTC. Protein: CASSSPLGEYNEQFF.

The CDR3 DNA reads TGTGCCAGCAGTGTTATAGCAGGCCCCTACAATGAGCAGTTCTTC. This translates into CASSVIAGPYNEQFF. V usage is TRBV6-1 and J usage is TRBJ2-1; D is unclear. CDR1 MNHNS and CDR2 SASEGT come from the germline V gene. The CDR3 length is 15 residues. The V end was cut by 4 bases, the J end by 2 bases, with 12 bases between.

DNA of the CDR3: TGTGCCAGCAGTGAAGTAGCGGGGGGGAGCCCAGATACGCAGTATTTT. Residues: CASSEVAGGSPDTQYF. The V and J genes are TRBV6-1 and TRBJ2-3, with 11 positions matching TRBD2. Germline CDR1 and CDR2: MNHNS and SASEGT. The CDR3 has 16 amino acids. V lost 1 base to trimming and J lost 4 bases; unmatched junction nucleotides: 4.

The V and J genes are TRBV30 and TRBJ2-5, with D possibly matching TRBD2 (6 bases). V lost 4 bases, J lost 5 bases, and 23 bases lay in between. The CDR3 consists of 16 residues. Germline CDR1 GTSNPN, CDR2 SVGIG (reference sequence). The CDR3 is CAWTKGRGYSGETQYF. CDR3 DNA: TGTGCCTGGACCAAGGGACGGGGGTATTCGGGCGAGACCCAGTACTTC. Complete variable domain (other parts from reference TRBV30 and TRBJ2-5): SQTIHQWPATLVQPVGSPLSLECTVEGTSNPNLYWYRQAAGRGLQLLFYSVGIGQISSEVPQNLSASRPQDRQFILSSKKLLLSDSGFYLCAWTKGRGYSGETQYFGPGTRLLVL.

V usage is TRBV7-6 and J usage is TRBJ2-1; 14 bases are shared with TRBD2. Germline V lookup: CDR1 SGHVS, CDR2 FNYEAQ. The V segment lost 2 bases and the J segment 8 bases; nucleotides outside the gene matches: 5. This CDR3 spans 16 amino acids. The CDR3 bases are TGTGCCAGCAGCTTAATGACTAGCGGGAGGGGCGATGAGCAGTTCTTC. Amino acid sequence: CASSLMTSGRGDEQFF.

Concerning this clonotype itself: A much bigger clone sits one base away, suggesting this may be a read error. This chain uses TRBV24-1 with TRBJ2-4; a weak D match, TRBD2 (6 bases). This CDR3 is 15 amino acids long. Germline V gene lookup returns CDR1 KGHDR and CDR2 SFDVKD. The CDR3 DNA reads TGTGCCACCAGTGATACAGTGGGGGGTAAGAACATTCGGTACTTC. Its translation: CATSDTVGGKNIRYF.

This clonotype was counted many times. The chain combines TRBV5-1 with TRBJ1-2; TRBD1 is a possible D gene (6 bases). V lost 3 bases, J lost 0 bases, and 6 bases lay in between. CDR1 SGHRS and CDR2 YFSETQ come from the germline V gene. The CDR3 sequence is 13 residues long. CDR3 amino acids: CASSWTANYGYTF. For the CDR3, the DNA is TGCGCCAGCAGCTGGACAGCTAACTATGGCTACACCTTC.

This clonotype was seen more than once but under ten times. This could be a read error, since a much larger clone is one nucleotide away. The chain combines TRBV25-1 with TRBJ2-6, with 8 positions matching TRBD1. CDR1 MGHDK and CDR2 SYGVNS come from the germline V gene. V was pared by 6 bases and J by 2 bases, with 0 bases of the junction left unmatched. The CDR3 sequence is 14 residues long. The CDR3 reads CASSRGPGANVLTF. The CDR3, as DNA: TGTGCCAGCAGCAGGGGGCCTGGGGCCAACGTCCTGACTTTC.

A few counts support this clonotype. In DNA, the CDR3 is TGCGCCAGCAGTGAGTCTTGCCACGCGTCGCAGTATTTT. Amino acids: CASSESCHASQYF. This chain connects TRBV10-1 to TRBJ2-3; D unresolved. The CDR3 spans 13 residues. Germline CDR1 WNHNN, CDR2 SYGVQD (reference sequence). V dropped 0 bases and J dropped 10 bases, with 11 bases sitting between them.

There are a few counts of this clonotype. It may be a read error: a sequence one base away is much more abundant. The V call is TRBV10-3, the J call TRBJ2-5; no firm D call. Germline CDR1 and CDR2: ENHRY and SYGVKD. V was cut by 5 bases and J by 0 bases, with 4 bases left in between. The CDR3 contains 12 residues. DNA of the CDR3: TGTGCCATCAGTCTGGACCAAGAGACCCAGTACTTC. As protein: CAISLDQETQYF.

In this sample, this clonotype turned up many times. The V call is TRBV7-6, the J call TRBJ2-5; 8 nucleotides line up with TRBD2. This CDR3 comprises 14 residues. V lost 5 bases and J lost 4; bases outside the gene matches: 6. CDR1 and CDR2 (germline): SGHVS, FNYEAQ. This CDR3 is CASSPGLGGETQYF. CDR3 nucleotide sequence: TGTGCCAGCAGCCCGGGACTAGGGGGAGAGACCCAGTACTTC.